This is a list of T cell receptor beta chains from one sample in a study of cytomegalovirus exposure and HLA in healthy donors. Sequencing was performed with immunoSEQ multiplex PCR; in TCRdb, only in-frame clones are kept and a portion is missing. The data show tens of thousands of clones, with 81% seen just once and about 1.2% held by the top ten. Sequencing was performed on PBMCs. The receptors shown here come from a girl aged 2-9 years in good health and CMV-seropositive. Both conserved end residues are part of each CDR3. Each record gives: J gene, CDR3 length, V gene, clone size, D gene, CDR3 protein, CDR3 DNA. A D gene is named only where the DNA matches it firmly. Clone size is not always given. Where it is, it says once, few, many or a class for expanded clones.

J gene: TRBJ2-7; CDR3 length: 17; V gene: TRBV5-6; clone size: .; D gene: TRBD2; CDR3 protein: CASSYQPWTSGIYEQYF; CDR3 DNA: TGTGCCAGCAGCTATCAACCGTGGACTAGCGGGATATACGAGCAGTACTTC
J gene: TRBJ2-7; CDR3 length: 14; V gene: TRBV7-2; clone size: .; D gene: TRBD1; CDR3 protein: CASSLDRGMGEQYF; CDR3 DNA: TGTGCCAGCAGCTTGGACAGGGGCATGGGGGAGCAGTACTTC
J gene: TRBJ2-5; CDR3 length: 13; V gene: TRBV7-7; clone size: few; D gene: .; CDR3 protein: CASSLGGQETQYF; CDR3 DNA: TGTGCCAGCAGCTTAGGCGGCCAAGAGACCCAGTACTTC
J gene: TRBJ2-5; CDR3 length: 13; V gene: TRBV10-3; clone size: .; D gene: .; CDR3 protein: CAIRGQPQETQYF; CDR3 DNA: TGTGCCATCAGAGGACAGCCGCAAGAGACCCAGTACTTC
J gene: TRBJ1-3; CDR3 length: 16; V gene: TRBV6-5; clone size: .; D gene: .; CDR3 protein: CASSYYGGGRGNTIYF; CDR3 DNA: TGTGCCAGCAGTTACTATGGGGGCGGACGGGGAAACACCATATATTTT
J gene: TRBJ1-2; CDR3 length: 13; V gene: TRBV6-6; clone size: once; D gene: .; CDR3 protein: CASSYLTADGYTF; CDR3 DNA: TGTGCCAGCAGTTACTTAACAGCAGATGGCTACACCTTC
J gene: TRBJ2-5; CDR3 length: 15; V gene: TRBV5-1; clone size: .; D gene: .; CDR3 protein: CASRGIQGIQETQYF; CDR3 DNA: TGCGCCAGCAGGGGAATACAGGGAATTCAAGAGACCCAGTACTTC
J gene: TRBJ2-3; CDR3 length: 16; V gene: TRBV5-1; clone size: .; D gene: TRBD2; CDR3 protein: CASSLVTSGTTDTQYF; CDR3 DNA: TGCGCCAGCAGCTTGGTAACTAGCGGGACCACAGATACGCAGTATTTT
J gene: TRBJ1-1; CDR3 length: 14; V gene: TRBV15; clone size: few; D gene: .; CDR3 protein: CATSRDQDYGEAFF; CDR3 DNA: TGTGCCACCAGCAGAGATCAGGATTACGGTGAAGCTTTCTTT
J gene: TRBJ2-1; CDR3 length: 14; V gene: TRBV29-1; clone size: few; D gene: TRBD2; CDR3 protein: CSVYPGLADNEQFF; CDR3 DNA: TGCAGCGTCTATCCGGGACTAGCGGACAATGAGCAGTTCTTC
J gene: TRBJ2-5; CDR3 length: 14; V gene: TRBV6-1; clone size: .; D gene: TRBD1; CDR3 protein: CASRRGPMQETQYF; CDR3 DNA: TGTGCCAGCAGGAGGGGGCCGATGCAAGAGACCCAGTACTTC
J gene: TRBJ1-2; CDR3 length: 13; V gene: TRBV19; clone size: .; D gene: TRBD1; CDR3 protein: CASSTYRGDGYTF; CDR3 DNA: TGTGCCAGTAGTACTTACAGGGGGGATGGCTACACCTTC
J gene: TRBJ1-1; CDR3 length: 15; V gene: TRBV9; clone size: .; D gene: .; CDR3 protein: CASSRGGGVNTEAFF; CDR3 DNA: TGTGCCAGCAGCAGGGGCGGGGGCGTGAACACTGAAGCTTTCTTT
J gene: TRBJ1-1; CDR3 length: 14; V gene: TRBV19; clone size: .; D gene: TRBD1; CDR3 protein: CASSSPTGYTEAFF; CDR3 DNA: TGTGCCAGTAGTAGCCCGACAGGGTACACTGAAGCTTTCTTT
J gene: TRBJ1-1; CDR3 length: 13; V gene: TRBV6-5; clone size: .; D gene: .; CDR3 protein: CASSPGGRTEAFF; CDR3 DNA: TGTGCCAGCAGCCCCGGAGGGAGAACTGAAGCTTTCTTT
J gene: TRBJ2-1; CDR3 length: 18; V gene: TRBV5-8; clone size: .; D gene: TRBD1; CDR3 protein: CASSGPGQGAKRRNEQFF; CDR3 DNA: TGTGCCAGCAGCGGCCCGGGACAGGGGGCTAAGAGGCGCAATGAGCAGTTCTTC
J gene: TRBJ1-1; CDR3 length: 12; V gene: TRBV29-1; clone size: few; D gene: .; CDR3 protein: CSVEEGNTEAFF; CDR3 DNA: TGCAGCGTTGAGGAGGGGAACACTGAAGCTTTCTTT
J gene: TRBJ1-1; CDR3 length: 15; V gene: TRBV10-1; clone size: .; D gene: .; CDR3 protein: CASSSNTGYNTEAFF; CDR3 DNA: TGCGCCAGCAGTTCTAACACAGGGTATAACACTGAAGCTTTCTTT
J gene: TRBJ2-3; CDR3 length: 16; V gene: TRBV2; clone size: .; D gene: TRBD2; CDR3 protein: CASRAGLAGGDDTQYF; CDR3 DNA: TGTGCCAGCAGAGCAGGACTAGCGGGAGGCGATGATACGCAGTATTTT
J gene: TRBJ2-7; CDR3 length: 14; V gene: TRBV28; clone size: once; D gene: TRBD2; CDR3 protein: CASGIAGIGNEQYF; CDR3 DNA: TGTGCCAGCGGAATAGCGGGAATAGGCAACGAGCAGTACTTC
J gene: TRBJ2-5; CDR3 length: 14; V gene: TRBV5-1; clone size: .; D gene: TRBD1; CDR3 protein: CASSVGQGAETQYF; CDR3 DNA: TGCGCCAGCAGCGTCGGACAGGGCGCTGAGACCCAGTACTTC
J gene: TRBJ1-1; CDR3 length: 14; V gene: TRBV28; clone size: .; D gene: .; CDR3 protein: CASSLIQGRAEAFF; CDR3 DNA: TGTGCCAGCAGTTTAATCCAGGGGAGGGCTGAAGCTTTCTTT
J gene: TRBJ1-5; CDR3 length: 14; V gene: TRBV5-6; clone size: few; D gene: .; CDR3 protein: CASSLGQTNQPQHF; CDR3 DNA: TGTGCCAGCAGCTTGGGACAGACCAATCAGCCCCAGCATTTT
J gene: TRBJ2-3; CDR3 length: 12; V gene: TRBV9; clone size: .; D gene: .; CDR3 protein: CASSPHTDTQYF; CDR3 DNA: TGTGCCAGCAGCCCCCACACAGATACGCAGTATTTT
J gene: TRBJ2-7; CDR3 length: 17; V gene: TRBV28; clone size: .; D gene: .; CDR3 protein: CASSITSLGRDESEQYF; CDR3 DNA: TGTGCCAGCAGTATTACCTCCCTAGGCAGGGATGAATCCGAGCAGTACTTC
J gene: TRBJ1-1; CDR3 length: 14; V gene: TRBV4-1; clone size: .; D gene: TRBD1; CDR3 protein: CASSPWVGGPEAFF; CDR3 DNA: TGCGCCAGCAGCCCATGGGTAGGGGGCCCTGAAGCTTTCTTT
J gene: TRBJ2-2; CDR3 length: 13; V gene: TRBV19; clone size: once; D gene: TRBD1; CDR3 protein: CASTPQGSGELFF; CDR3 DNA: TGTGCCAGTACCCCACAGGGGTCCGGGGAGCTGTTTTTT
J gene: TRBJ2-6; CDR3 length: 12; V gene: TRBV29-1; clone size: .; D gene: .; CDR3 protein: CSVDGGENVLTF; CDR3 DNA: TGCAGCGTTGACGGCGGAGAAAACGTCCTGACTTTC
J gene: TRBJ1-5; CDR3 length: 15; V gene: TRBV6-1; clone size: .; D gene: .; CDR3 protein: CASSDSQVGNQPQHF; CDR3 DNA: TGTGCCAGCAGTGATAGTCAGGTGGGCAATCAGCCCCAGCATTTT
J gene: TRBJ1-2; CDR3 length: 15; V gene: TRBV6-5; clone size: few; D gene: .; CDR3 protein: CASSSAGSGKGGYTF; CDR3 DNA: TGTGCCAGCAGTTCCGCGGGCTCCGGAAAGGGTGGCTACACCTTC
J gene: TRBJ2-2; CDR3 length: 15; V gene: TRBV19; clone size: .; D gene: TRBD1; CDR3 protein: CASVNRQGFPGELFF; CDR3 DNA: TGTGCCAGTGTAAACCGACAGGGTTTCCCCGGGGAGCTGTTTTTT
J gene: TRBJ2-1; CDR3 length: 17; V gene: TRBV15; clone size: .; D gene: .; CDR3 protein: CATSRDPTKSSYNEQFF; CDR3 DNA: TGTGCCACCAGCAGAGATCCCACTAAGAGCTCCTACAATGAGCAGTTCTTC
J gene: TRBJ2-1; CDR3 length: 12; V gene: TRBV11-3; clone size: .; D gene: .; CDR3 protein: CASSLDRNEQFF; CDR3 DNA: TGTGCCAGCAGCTTAGATAGAAATGAGCAGTTCTTC
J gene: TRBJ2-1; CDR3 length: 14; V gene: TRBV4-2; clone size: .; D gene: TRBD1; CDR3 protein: CASSQTDRDNEQFF; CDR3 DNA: TGTGCCAGCAGCCAAACCGACAGGGACAATGAGCAGTTCTTC
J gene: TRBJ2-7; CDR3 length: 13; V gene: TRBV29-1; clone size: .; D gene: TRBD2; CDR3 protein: CSVVTSGSYEQYF; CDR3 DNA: TGCAGCGTTGTTACTAGCGGGAGTTACGAGCAGTACTTC
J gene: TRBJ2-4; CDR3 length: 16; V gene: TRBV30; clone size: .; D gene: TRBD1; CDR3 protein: CAWSGDSFLAKNIQYF; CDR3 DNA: TGTGCCTGGAGTGGGGACAGCTTCCTAGCCAAAAACATTCAGTACTTC
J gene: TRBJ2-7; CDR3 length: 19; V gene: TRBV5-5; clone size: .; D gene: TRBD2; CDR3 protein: CASSLGPGLAGVSTHEQYF; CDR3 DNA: TGTGCCAGCAGCTTGGGTCCAGGACTAGCGGGAGTTTCAACCCACGAGCAGTACTTC
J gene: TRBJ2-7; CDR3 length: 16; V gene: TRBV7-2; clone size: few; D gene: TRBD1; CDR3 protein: CASSLVVGQGAYEQYF; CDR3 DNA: TGTGCCAGCAGCTTAGTCGTTGGACAGGGGGCCTACGAGCAGTACTTC
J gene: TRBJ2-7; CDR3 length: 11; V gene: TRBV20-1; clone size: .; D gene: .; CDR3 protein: CSADSAYEQYF; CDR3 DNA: TGCAGTGCGGACAGCGCCTACGAGCAGTACTTC
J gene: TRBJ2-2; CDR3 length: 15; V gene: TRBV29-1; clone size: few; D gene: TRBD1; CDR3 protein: CSVDTGTGNTGELFF; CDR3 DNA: TGCAGCGTTGATACCGGGACAGGGAACACCGGGGAGCTGTTTTTT
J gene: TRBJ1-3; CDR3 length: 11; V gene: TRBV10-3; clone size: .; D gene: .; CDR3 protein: CATRVNGTIYF; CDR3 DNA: TGTGCCACACGGGTGAATGGCACCATATATTTT
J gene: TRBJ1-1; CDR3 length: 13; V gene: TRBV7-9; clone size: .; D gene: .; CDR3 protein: CASSFQEDTEAFF; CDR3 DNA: TGTGCCAGCAGCTTCCAGGAGGACACTGAAGCTTTCTTT